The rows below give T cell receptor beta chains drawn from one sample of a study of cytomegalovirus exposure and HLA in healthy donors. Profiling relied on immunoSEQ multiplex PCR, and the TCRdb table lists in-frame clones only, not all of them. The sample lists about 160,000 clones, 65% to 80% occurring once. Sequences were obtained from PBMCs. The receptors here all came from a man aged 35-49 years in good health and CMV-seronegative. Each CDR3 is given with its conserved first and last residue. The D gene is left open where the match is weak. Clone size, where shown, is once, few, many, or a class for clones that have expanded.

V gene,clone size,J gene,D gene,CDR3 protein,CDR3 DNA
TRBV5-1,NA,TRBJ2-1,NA,CASNDGGSYNEQFF,TGCGCCAGCAATGACGGGGGCTCCTACAATGAGCAGTTCTTC
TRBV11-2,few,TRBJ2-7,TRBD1,CASSSRQGAHEQYF,TGTGCCAGCAGCTCTAGACAGGGGGCACACGAGCAGTACTTC
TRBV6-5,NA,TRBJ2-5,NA,CASRSLMGALETQYF,TGTGCCAGCCGGTCCCTTATGGGCGCTCTTGAGACCCAGTACTTC
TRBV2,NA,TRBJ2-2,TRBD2,CASSGASGSPGELFF,TGTGCCAGCAGTGGGGCTAGCGGGAGTCCCGGGGAGCTGTTTTTT
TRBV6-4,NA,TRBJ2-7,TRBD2,CASSPGLAGGPPYEQYF,TGTGCCAGCAGCCCCGGACTAGCGGGAGGGCCCCCCTACGAGCAGTACTTC
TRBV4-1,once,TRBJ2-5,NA,CASSQVWGRPRETQYF,TGCGCCAGCAGCCAGGTGTGGGGGAGGCCGCGAGAGACCCAGTACTTC
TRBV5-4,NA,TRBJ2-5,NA,CASSLAAQETQYF,TGTGCCAGCAGTTTAGCGGCCCAAGAGACCCAGTACTTC
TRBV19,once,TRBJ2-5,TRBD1,CASKRQGGETQYF,TGTGCCAGTAAGAGACAGGGGGGAGAGACCCAGTACTTC
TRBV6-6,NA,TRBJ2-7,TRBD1,CASSPLGAGGSDEQYF,TGTGCCAGCAGTCCCCTTGGCGCAGGGGGCAGCGACGAGCAGTACTTC
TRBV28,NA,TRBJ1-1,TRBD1,CASRFTGANTEAFF,TGTGCCAGCAGATTTACAGGGGCGAACACTGAAGCTTTCTTT
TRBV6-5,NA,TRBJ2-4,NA,CASGKNSQYF,TGTGCCAGCGGTAAAAACAGTCAGTACTTC
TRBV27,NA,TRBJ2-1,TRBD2,CASSQGTSGRAPYNEQFF,TGTGCCAGCAGCCAAGGGACTAGCGGGAGGGCTCCCTACAATGAGCAGTTCTTC
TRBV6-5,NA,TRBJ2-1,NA,CASSLGDEQFF,TGTGCCAGCAGCCTAGGGGATGAGCAGTTCTTC
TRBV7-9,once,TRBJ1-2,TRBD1,CSSSLAGTDYGYTF,TGTTCCAGCAGCTTAGCAGGGACAGACTATGGCTACACCTTC
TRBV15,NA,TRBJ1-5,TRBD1,CATSRGQGMHDYSNQPQHF,TGTGCCACCAGCAGAGGACAGGGGATGCACGATTATAGCAATCAGCCCCAGCATTTT
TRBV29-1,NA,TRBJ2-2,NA,CSVVSSANTGELFF,TGCAGCGTGGTTAGCAGCGCGAACACCGGAGAGCTGTTTTTT
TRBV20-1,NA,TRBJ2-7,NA,CSATTGLEQYF,TGCAGTGCGACAACTGGTCTCGAGCAGTACTTC
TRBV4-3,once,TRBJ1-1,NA,CASSQLGRANTEAFF,TGCGCCAGCAGCCAATTAGGCAGGGCGAACACTGAAGCTTTCTTT
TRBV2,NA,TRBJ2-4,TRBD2,CASILTSGLMGAKNSQYF,TGTGCCAGCATCCTTACTAGCGGCCTTATGGGAGCCAAAAACAGTCAGTACTTC
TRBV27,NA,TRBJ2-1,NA,CASLGALSDEQFF,TGTGCCAGCCTCGGAGCGCTATCCGATGAGCAGTTCTTC
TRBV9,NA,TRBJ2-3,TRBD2,CASSVAGGSTSTDTQYF,TGTGCCAGCAGCGTAGCTGGCGGGAGCACTAGCACAGATACGCAGTATTTT
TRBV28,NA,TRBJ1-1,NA,CASSKTGIYTEAFF,TGTGCCAGCAGTAAAACAGGGATTTACACTGAAGCTTTCTTT
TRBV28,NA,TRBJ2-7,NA,CASSFPLGGAGYRYEQYF,TGTGCCAGCAGTTTCCCTCTGGGGGGGGCAGGCTATCGCTACGAGCAGTACTTC
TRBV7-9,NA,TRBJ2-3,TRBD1,CASSLVQGLSTDTQYF,TGTGCCAGCAGCTTAGTACAGGGGCTTAGCACAGATACGCAGTATTTT
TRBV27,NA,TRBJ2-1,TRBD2,CASSLSGTSGREQFF,TGTGCCAGCAGTTTAAGCGGGACTAGCGGGAGAGAGCAGTTCTTC
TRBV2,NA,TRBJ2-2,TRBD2,CASSEGAPGTRSTGELFF,TGTGCCAGCAGTGAGGGGGCTCCTGGGACTAGATCTACCGGGGAGCTGTTTTTT
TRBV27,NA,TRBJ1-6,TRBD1,CASSFRTGFLPLHF,TGTGCCAGCAGTTTTCGGACAGGGTTTTTACCCCTCCACTTT
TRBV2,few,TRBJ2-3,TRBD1,CASSEGTGATDTQYF,TGTGCCAGCAGTGAAGGGACAGGGGCGACAGATACGCAGTATTTT
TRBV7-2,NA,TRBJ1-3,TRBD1,CASSLTPQPGQDSGNTIYF,TGTGCCAGCAGCTTAACCCCCCAACCGGGACAGGACTCTGGAAACACCATATATTTT
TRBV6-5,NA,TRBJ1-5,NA,CASSYSATGLGQPQHF,TGTGCCAGCAGTTACTCAGCCACAGGGCTCGGACAGCCCCAGCATTTT
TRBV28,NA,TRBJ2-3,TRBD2,CASTPTSGLHDTQYF,TGTGCCAGTACGCCCACTAGCGGGCTTCACGATACGCAGTATTTT
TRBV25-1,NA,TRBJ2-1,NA,CASSDVQGFVQFF,TGTGCCAGCAGTGACGTCCAGGGTTTTGTGCAGTTCTTC
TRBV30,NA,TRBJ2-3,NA,CAWSARRIGADTQYF,TGTGCCTGGAGTGCCCGACGAATAGGAGCAGATACGCAGTATTTT
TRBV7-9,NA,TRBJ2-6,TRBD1,CASSLVGQVTPGANVLTF,TGTGCCAGCAGCTTAGTCGGACAGGTAACTCCTGGGGCCAACGTCCTGACTTTC
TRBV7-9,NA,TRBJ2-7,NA,CASSLAQREQYF,TGTGCCAGCAGCTTAGCGCAGCGCGAGCAGTACTTC
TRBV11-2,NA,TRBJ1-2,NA,CASSSGGRVNYGYTF,TGTGCCAGCAGTTCCGGGGGTCGAGTTAACTATGGCTACACCTTC
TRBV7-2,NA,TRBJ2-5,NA,CASSSNRGAQGTQYF,TGTGCCAGCAGCTCTAATCGGGGGGCGCAAGGAACCCAGTACTTC
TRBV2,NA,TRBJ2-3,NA,CASQGQGRDTQYF,TGTGCCAGCCAGGGGCAGGGGCGAGATACGCAGTATTTT
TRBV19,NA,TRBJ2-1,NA,CASSMSARIDEQFF,TGTGCCAGTAGTATGTCGGCTAGAATCGATGAGCAGTTCTTC
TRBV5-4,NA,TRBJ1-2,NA,CASSLLSGKNYGYTF,TGTGCCAGCAGCTTGCTCTCAGGGAAGAACTATGGCTACACCTTC
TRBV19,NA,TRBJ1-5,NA,CASSDPSPQPQHF,TGTGCCAGTTCGGACCCTAGCCCTCAGCCCCAGCATTTT
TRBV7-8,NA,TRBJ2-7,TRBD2,CASSTPTSGHGEQYF,TGTGCCAGCAGCACCCCGACTAGCGGACACGGCGAGCAGTACTTC
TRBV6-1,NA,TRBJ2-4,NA,CASRDSAKNIQYF,TGTGCCAGCAGGGACAGCGCCAAAAACATTCAGTACTTC
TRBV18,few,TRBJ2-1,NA,CASSPEQGGEDNEQFF,TGTGCCAGCTCCCCTGAGCAAGGAGGTGAGGACAATGAGCAGTTCTTC
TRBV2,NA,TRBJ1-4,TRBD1,CASRGRDRVEKLFF,TGTGCCAGCAGGGGCCGGGACAGAGTCGAAAAACTGTTTTTT
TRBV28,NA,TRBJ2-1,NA,CAVRTRNNEQFF,TGTGCGGTCCGGACAAGGAACAATGAGCAGTTCTTC
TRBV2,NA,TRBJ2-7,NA,CASMRRPSRTPYEQYF,TGTGCCAGCATGAGGAGGCCTAGCCGCACCCCCTACGAGCAGTACTTC